This T cell receptor beta chain was identified during a study of T-cell memory formation after mild COVID-19. Study conclusions and caveats: Certain responding clones were present in pre-infection memory, suggesting participation of cross-reactive memory.

Trimming left V 5 bases short and J 2 bases short, with 11 bases between. From germline, CDR1 is SGHVS and CDR2 FNYEAQ. The CDR3 contains 14 residues. This clonotype has just a few counts. Its antigen is currently unknown. TCRdb redid the calling of the 5' RACE reads with MiXCR, one entry per CDR3 protein. Altogether roughly 410,000 distinct CDR3 sequences are present, about 24% being singletons, with the ten largest covering around 9%. The sequenced material came from PBMCs or a T cell subset sorted from them (not recorded which). The sequence came from an adult woman who had mild COVID-19 (a few samples of this study predate the infection). Cell type and time point are not known. The chain uses TRBV7-6 and TRBJ2-3; unclear D gene. The CDR3 sequence: CASSPSSATDTQYF. In nucleotides, the CDR3 is TGTGCCAGCAGCCCCTCCTCGGCCACAGATACGCAGTATTTT.